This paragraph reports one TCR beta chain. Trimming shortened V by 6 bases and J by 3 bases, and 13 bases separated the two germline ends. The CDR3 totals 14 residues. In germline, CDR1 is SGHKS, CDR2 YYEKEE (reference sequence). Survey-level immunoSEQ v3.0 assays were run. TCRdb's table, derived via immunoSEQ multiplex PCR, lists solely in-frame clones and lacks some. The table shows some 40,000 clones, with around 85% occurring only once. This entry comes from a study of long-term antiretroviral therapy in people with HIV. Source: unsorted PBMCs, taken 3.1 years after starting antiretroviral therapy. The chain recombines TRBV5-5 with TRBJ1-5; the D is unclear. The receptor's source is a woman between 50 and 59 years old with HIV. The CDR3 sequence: CASNLDGTNQPQHF. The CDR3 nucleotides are TGTGCCAGCAACCTGGACGGAACCAATCAGCCCCAGCATTTT.